Below, 13 T cell receptor beta chains from the same sample are listed, as sequenced in a study of T cells of healthy individuals. Each CDR3 protein gets one entry after TCRdb re-called the 5' RACE reads with MiXCR. The data show about 63,000 distinct CDR3 sequences, around 15% seen once. These receptors were obtained from a human donor in good health.

This clonotype was seen many times. The chain couples TRBV12-3 or TRBV12-4 to TRBJ1-2; unclear D gene. The CDR3 length is 12 residues. The germline V and J ends were trimmed by 6 bases and 2 bases, with 7 bases remaining between them. CDR3 coding DNA: TGTGCCAGCAGCCCGGAAAACTATGGCTACACCTTC. Protein sequence: CASSPENYGYTF.

The rearrangement joins TRBV7-2 to TRBJ2-2, with D possibly matching TRBD1 (6 bases). This CDR3 contains 15 residues. V lost 4 bases and J lost 0, with 9 bases in between. Per germline, CDR1 SGHTA and CDR2 FQGNSA. CDR3: CASSSQGPNTGELFF. The CDR3 DNA sequence: TGTGCCAGCAGCTCACAGGGACCGAACACCGGGGAGCTGTTTTTT.

This clonotype was detected many times. The rearrangement uses TRBV29-1 and TRBJ2-7; 7 nucleotides match TRBD2. J gave up 5 bases and V 1 base, and 5 bases lay outside the gene matches. This CDR3 has 13 residues. The germline gives CDR1 SQVTM, CDR2 ANQGSEA. Here the CDR3 DNA reads TGCAGCGTTGAAGGCCTAGCGGTTCACGAGCAGTACTTC. Amino acids: CSVEGLAVHEQYF.

This clonotype was counted at least ten times. The rearrangement joins TRBV12-3 or TRBV12-4 to TRBJ1-1; D call uncertain. V lost 6 bases, J lost 2 bases, and 4 bases lay in between. The CDR3 runs 11 residues. The CDR3 reads CASRDNTEAFF. The CDR3 DNA is TGTGCCAGCAGAGATAACACTGAAGCTTTCTTT.

Many counts were recorded for this clonotype. The chain couples TRBV11-2 to TRBJ2-1, with 7 bases lining up with TRBD1. Unmatched junction bases numbered 7, after V lost 5 bases and J lost 6 bases. This CDR3 has 14 amino acids. Germline V gene lookup returns CDR1 SGHAT and CDR2 FQNNGV. CDR3 sequence reads: CASSPVTGSNEQFF. Written as DNA, the CDR3 is TGTGCCAGCAGCCCTGTGACAGGGAGCAATGAGCAGTTCTTC.

This clonotype was counted a few times. The chain carries TRBV7-6 and TRBJ2-6, with 7 bases matching TRBD1. The CDR3 has 22 residues. Per the germline V gene, CDR1 is SGHVS and CDR2 is FNYEAQ. The junction had 23 bases not matched to a gene; V was cut back by 2 bases and J by 4 bases. The DNA for the CDR3 is TGTGCCAGCAGCTTACAGATCAGTCAGGGGACAGACTCTTCTGCCGGGGCCAACGTCCTGACTTTC. It is translated as CASSLQISQGTDSSAGANVLTF.

The chain combines TRBV4-1 with TRBJ2-7; 8 bases agree with TRBD2. CDR3 length equals 15 residues. J lost 2 bases, V lost 1 base, and 4 bases had no gene match. Germline CDR1 MGHRA, CDR2 YSYEKL. The CDR3 region is CASSQVGGGAYEQYF. The CDR3 nucleotides read TGCGCCAGCAGCCAAGTCGGGGGGGGGGCCTACGAGCAGTACTTC.

The chain links TRBV2 to TRBJ2-1; 11 bases are shared with TRBD2. The germline V gene has CDR1 SNHLY and CDR2 FYNNEI. This CDR3 region has 16 residues. CDR3 amino acids: CACLAGGKSSYNEQFF. The CDR3 region has the DNA TGTGCTTGTCTAGCGGGAGGAAAGAGCTCCTACAATGAGCAGTTCTTC.

This chain uses TRBV11-2 with TRBJ2-5; the match to TRBD2 covers 11 bases. There are 17 residues in the CDR3. After removal of 7 bases from V and 4 bases from J, the junction contained 14 bases not matched to a gene. Germline CDR1 and CDR2: SGHAT and FQNNGV. CDR3 residues: CASTLSTSGSPRETQYF. CDR3 coding DNA: TGTGCCAGCACCCTTAGCACTAGCGGGAGCCCAAGAGAGACCCAGTACTTC.

In this sample, this clonotype turned up many times. The V call is TRBV27, the J call TRBJ1-1; possibly TRBD1 for D (5 bases). The germline V gene encodes CDR1 MNHEY and CDR2 SMNVEV (reference sequence). Trimming took 6 bases from V and 0 from J, leaving 11 bases between them. The CDR3 consists of 14 residues. CDR3 nucleotide sequence: TGTGCCAGCAGAAGACAGAACATGAACACTGAAGCTTTCTTT. Translating it yields CASRRQNMNTEAFF.

This clonotype was found many times. V is TRBV12-3 or TRBV12-4 and J is TRBJ2-7; 8 bases match TRBD1. The CDR3 runs 13 residues. Trimming cost V 2 bases and J 7 bases; bases outside gene matches: 4. The CDR3: CASSLNRGMEQYF. CDR3 nucleotides: TGTGCCAGCAGTTTAAACAGGGGGATGGAGCAGTACTTC.

The chain joins TRBV7-2 to TRBJ2-7; weak D call: TRBD2 (5 bases). Germline V gene data show CDR1 as SGHTA and CDR2 as FQGNSA. CDR3 length equals 13 residues. V lost 8 bases and J 0 bases, leaving 11 bases between the germline ends. CDR3 nucleotide sequence: TGTGCCAGCGAGGGCCTAAGCTCCTACGAGCAGTACTTC. It yields the protein CASEGLSSYEQYF.

Many counts were recorded for this clonotype. J is TRBJ2-2 and V is TRBV19; 7 bases fit TRBD1. The CDR3 spans 16 residues. The trim removed 9 bases at V and 5 bases at J, leaving 15 bases unmatched. Germline V gene lookup returns CDR1 LNHDA and CDR2 SQIVND (reference sequence). CDR3 sequence: CASILRTGRGTGELFF. The CDR3 region has the DNA TGTGCCAGCATACTAAGGACAGGCCGGGGTACCGGGGAGCTGTTTTTT.